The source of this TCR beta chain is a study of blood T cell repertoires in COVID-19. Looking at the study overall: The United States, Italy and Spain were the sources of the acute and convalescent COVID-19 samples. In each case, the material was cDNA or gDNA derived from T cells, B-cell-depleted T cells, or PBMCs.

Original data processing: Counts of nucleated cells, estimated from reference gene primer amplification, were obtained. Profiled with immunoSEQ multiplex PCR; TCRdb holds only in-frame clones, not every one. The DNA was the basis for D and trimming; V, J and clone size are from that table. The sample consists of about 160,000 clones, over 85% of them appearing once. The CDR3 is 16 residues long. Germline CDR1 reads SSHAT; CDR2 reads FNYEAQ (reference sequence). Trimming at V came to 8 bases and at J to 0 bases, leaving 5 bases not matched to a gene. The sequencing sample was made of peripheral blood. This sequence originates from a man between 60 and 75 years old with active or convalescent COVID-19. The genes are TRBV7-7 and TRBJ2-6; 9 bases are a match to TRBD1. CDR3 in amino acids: CASGDRANSGANVLTF. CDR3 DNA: TGTGCCAGCGGGGACAGGGCTAACTCTGGGGCCAACGTCCTGACTTTC. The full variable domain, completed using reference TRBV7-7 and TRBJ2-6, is GAGVSQSPRYKVTKRGQDVTLRCDPISSHATLYWYQQALGQGPEFLTYFNYEAQPDKSGLPSDRFSAERPEGSISTLTIQRTEQRDSAMYRCASGDRANSGANVLTFGAGSRLTVL.